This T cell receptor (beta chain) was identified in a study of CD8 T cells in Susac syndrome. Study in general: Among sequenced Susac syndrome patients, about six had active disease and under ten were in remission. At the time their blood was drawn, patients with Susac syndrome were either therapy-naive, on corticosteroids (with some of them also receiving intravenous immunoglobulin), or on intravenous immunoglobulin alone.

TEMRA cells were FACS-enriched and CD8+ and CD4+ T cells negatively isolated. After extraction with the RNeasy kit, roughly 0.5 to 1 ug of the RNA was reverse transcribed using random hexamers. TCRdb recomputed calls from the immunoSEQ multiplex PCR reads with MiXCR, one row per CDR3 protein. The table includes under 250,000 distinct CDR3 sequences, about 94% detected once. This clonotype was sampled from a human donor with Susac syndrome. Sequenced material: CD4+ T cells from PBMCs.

CDR3 DNA: TGCAGTGCTTCAGGGAGTCAACTCTACGAGCAGTACTTC. It yields the protein CSASGSQLYEQYF. The chain recombines TRBV20-1 with TRBJ2-7, with D perhaps matching TRBD1 or TRBD2 (5 bases each). This CDR3 is 13 amino acids long. The germline V and J ends were trimmed by 5 bases and 3 bases, with 14 bases remaining between them. Germline assignment: CDR1 DFQATT and CDR2 SNEGSKA (reference sequence).